This T cell receptor beta chain originates from a study of T cells after yellow fever vaccination. Study-level findings and limits: Shared CD4/CD8 clonotypes were a small share, likely from convergent recombination. Reappearing after the booster were most of the clones from primary vaccination (roughly 95% CD4, approximately 88% CD8).

In this sample, this clonotype turned up many times. What it binds is unknown. TCRdb independently ran MiXCR on the 5' RACE reads; one entry per CDR3 protein. The sample has about 360,000 distinct CDR3 sequences, roughly 6.2% seen once. The receptor comes from a man younger than 40 who received the YFV17D yellow fever vaccine. Sequencing was performed on PBMCs, taken 5 days after the yellow fever booster vaccination.

The CDR3 coding sequence is TGCGCCAGCAACATCGGGGCCACTAGTGGCGGCGGTGAGCAGTTCTTC. Translated, it gives CASNIGATSGGGEQFF. The genes are TRBV5-1 and TRBJ2-1, with D perhaps matching TRBD1 or TRBD2 (5 bases each). V lost 6 bases to trimming and J lost 9 bases, with 25 bases between them. The CDR3 sequence is 16 residues long. Germline loops: CDR1 SGHRS, CDR2 YFSETQ.